These T cell receptor beta chains were read from a single sample in a study of blood T cell repertoires in COVID-19. Assay: immunoSEQ multiplex PCR; the TCRdb copy retains only in-frame clones and omits some. The sample shows approximately 220,000 clones, 75% to 90% of them seen only once. Sequencing was performed on PBMCs or T cells enriched from blood (not recorded which). These receptors originate from a woman aged 18-35 years in a cohort exposed to, infected with or recovered from COVID-19 (not recorded which). CDR3s include the opening cysteine and the closing phenylalanine or tryptophan. D genes are given only for firm matches. Clone size appears in some rows only: once, few, many, or a class for an expanded clone.

clone size,D gene,J gene,V gene,CDR3 DNA,CDR3 protein
-,-,TRBJ2-2,TRBV2,TGTGCCAGCAGTGAAGCGCTTCCGGGGACGAACACCGGGGAGCTGTTTTTT,CASSEALPGTNTGELFF
-,-,TRBJ1-1,TRBV10-3,TGTGCCTCGCGACAGGTTCCCTCGGGGCACACTGAAGCTTTCTTT,CASRQVPSGHTEAFF
few,-,TRBJ2-3,TRBV15,TGTGCCACCAGCAGAGAAGCGGATAACACAGATACGCAGTATTTT,CATSREADNTDTQYF
-,-,TRBJ1-2,TRBV6-1,TGTGCCAGCAGTGAAGACGGGGAGTATGGCTACACCTTC,CASSEDGEYGYTF
-,TRBD2,TRBJ2-5,TRBV5-1,TGCGCCAGCAGCCCCACGAGAGCGGGACAAGAGACCCAGTACTTC,CASSPTRAGQETQYF
-,TRBD1,TRBJ2-1,TRBV9,TGTGCCAGCAGCACCGGGACAGGACCCTACAATGAGCAGTTCTTC,CASSTGTGPYNEQFF
-,-,TRBJ2-1,TRBV25-1,TGTGCCAGCAGTGACGGTGACTGGCCAGTCAATGAGCAGTTCTTC,CASSDGDWPVNEQFF
-,TRBD1,TRBJ2-3,TRBV27,TGTGCCAGCAGGTCCCGACAGGGGGCCGGAAATACGCAGTATTTT,CASRSRQGAGNTQYF
-,TRBD2,TRBJ2-7,TRBV28,TGTGCCAGCAGTTCCGCAGCGGGGGGGTCCTACGAGCAGTACTTC,CASSSAAGGSYEQYF
-,TRBD1,TRBJ2-5,TRBV10-1,TGCGCCAGCAGTGATCCGGGACAGGGAACGGGGCAGACCCAGTACTTC,CASSDPGQGTGQTQYF
-,TRBD2,TRBJ2-7,TRBV19,TGTGCCAGTAGTATGACTAGCGGGAGGGCCTCGGTGAGGGAGCAGTACTTC,CASSMTSGRASVREQYF
once,-,TRBJ1-6,TRBV6-5,TGTGCCAGCCACAGTTCTGGAAATTCACCCCTCCACTTT,CASHSSGNSPLHF
-,-,TRBJ1-1,TRBV14,TGTGCCAGCAGCCAAGGCGAGGTTGAAGCTTTCTTT,CASSQGEVEAFF
-,TRBD1,TRBJ2-2,TRBV5-8,TGTGCCAGCAGGGGGGGACAGGGGCCGGACACCGGGGAGCTGTTTTTT,CASRGGQGPDTGELFF